This passage covers 5 T cell receptor beta chains from one sample sequenced in a study of regulatory T cells in long-lasting Graves disease. Time point indicated: newly diagnosed GD, antithyroid drugs for less than 3 months. From RNA extracted from PBMCs, the TCR library was made. Library construction for TCR beta used iRepertoire HTBI primers and Arm-PCR of CDR3 regions. One entry per CDR3 protein results from TCRdb running MiXCR on the multiplex PCR reads. The profile shows 300,000 to 400,000 distinct CDR3 sequences, over 15% of them singletons. The specimen was peripheral blood mononuclear cells (PBMCs), collected at new diagnosis, from a patient treated with antithyroid drugs. All receptors come from a female donor with Graves disease.

This clonotype was seen a single time. This is likely an artifact of a read error, given a far larger clone one base away. The V and J genes are TRBV9 and TRBJ1-2; maybe TRBD1 (5 bases). The CDR3 is 13 residues long. In germline, CDR1 is SGDLS, CDR2 YYNGEE. V was cut by 3 bases and J by 4 bases, with 10 bases left in between. The CDR3 DNA is TGTGCCAGCAGCGCAGGGAGCCCCTATGGCTACACCTTC. Translation: CASSAGSPYGYTF.

This clonotype has only a few counts. The gene calls are TRBV27 and TRBJ2-1; perhaps TRBD2 as D (5 bases). The CDR3 covers 14 residues. The V end lost 8 bases, the J end lost 4 bases, and 15 bases lay between the germline ends. Germline V gene sequence: CDR1 MNHEY, CDR2 SMNVEV (reference sequence). CDR3 nucleotides: TGTGCCAGCTCCCGGGCGGGCGCTTACAATGAGCAGTTCTTC. It is translated as CASSRAGAYNEQFF.

This rearrangement joins TRBV2 to TRBJ1-3; D unclear. In germline, CDR1 is SNHLY, CDR2 FYNNEI. The CDR3 is 14 amino acids. The V gene lost 8 bases and the J gene lost 3 bases, with 14 bases spanning the gap. CDR3 protein: CASDIITRGNTIYF. The CDR3, as DNA: TGTGCCAGCGATATTATAACCCGTGGAAACACCATATATTTT.

This clonotype was observed a few times. The chain employs TRBV12-3 or TRBV12-4 and TRBJ2-1, with D possibly being TRBD2 (5 bases). The CDR3 loop spans 14 amino acids. V was clipped by 8 bases and J by 12 bases, with 23 bases between them. The chain's CDR3 is CASYSAVLGLGQFF. The CDR3 DNA reads as TGTGCCAGCTATTCAGCGGTCCTCGGGTTGGGGCAGTTCTTC.

The rearrangement links TRBV2 to TRBJ2-5; 7 bases are shared with TRBD2. The CDR3 spans 14 residues. V was pared by 4 bases and J by 4 bases, with 6 bases of the junction left unmatched. Germline-derived CDR1 and CDR2 are SNHLY and FYNNEI. CDR3 nucleotide sequence: TGTGCCAGCAGTGCCTACGGGGGGAGAGAGACCCAGTACTTC. Translation gives CASSAYGGRETQYF. Supplemented by reference TRBV2 and TRBJ2-5, the full variable domain reads EPEVTQTPSHQVTQMGQEVILRCVPISNHLYFYWYRQILGQKVEFLVSFYNNEISEKSEIFDDQFSVERPDGSNFTLKIRSTKLEDSAMYFCASSAYGGRETQYFGPGTRLLVL.